This T cell receptor (beta chain) was sequenced in a study of shared T cell receptors in the human thymus. The repertoire was sequenced with immunoSEQ multiplex PCR; TCRdb's copy has only in-frame clones and lacks some. The sample includes 550,000 to 800,000 clones, 70% to 90% of them seen just once. CDR1 and CDR2 from the germline V gene are SGHNT and YYREEE (reference sequence). Trimming cost V 4 bases and J 6 bases, with 11 bases left between them. CDR3 size: 13 residues. These same data were also listed under a study on human thymus T cells. From that study: Among the donors, all were healthy Finnish infants having corrective surgery for congenital heart defects. Resections from corrective heart surgery provided thymus tissue. Use of V and J genes seemed skewed within the thymic and blood repertoires. Related reports documented highly overlapping thymic repertoires among unrelated individuals.

The gene calls are TRBV5-4 and TRBJ2-4, with D tentatively TRBD2 (6 bases). The sample taken for sequencing was thymocytes. The receptor was derived from a girl less than two years old with a congenital heart defect. The chain's CDR3 is CASSKGLSNIQYF. The CDR3 coding sequence is TGTGCCAGCAGCAAGGGACTCTCAAACATTCAGTACTTC.